The clone carrying this T cell receptor (beta chain) was detected once. Participant age was about 18 to 89 years, and participants resided in fewer than 30 US areas. Clinical histories supplied by participants themselves formed the basis of cohort assignment. The data belong to a study of blood T cell repertoires in COVID-19. Study-level background: COVID-19 samples collected from the United States, Italy and Spain covered acute and convalescent phases. Sources were T cells, B-cell-depleted T cells, or PBMCs; the material itself was cDNA or gDNA.

Only in-frame clones appear in the TCRdb table, and some are missing; sequencing was by immunoSEQ multiplex PCR. The sample has a few hundred thousand clones; about 85% are singletons. This CDR3 is 13 amino acids long. V shed 2 bases and J shed 8 bases, with 12 bases lying between them. Germline V lookup: CDR1 MNHEY, CDR2 SVGAGI. The chain carries TRBV6-5 and TRBJ1-2, with a possible D match to TRBD1 (5 bases). The sequenced sample was PBMCs or T cells enriched from blood (not recorded which). The clonotype comes from an older woman who had recovered from COVID-19. As DNA, the CDR3 is TGTGCCAGCAGTTACAGCGACAGAGGAGGCTACACCTTC. Protein product: CASSYSDRGGYTF.